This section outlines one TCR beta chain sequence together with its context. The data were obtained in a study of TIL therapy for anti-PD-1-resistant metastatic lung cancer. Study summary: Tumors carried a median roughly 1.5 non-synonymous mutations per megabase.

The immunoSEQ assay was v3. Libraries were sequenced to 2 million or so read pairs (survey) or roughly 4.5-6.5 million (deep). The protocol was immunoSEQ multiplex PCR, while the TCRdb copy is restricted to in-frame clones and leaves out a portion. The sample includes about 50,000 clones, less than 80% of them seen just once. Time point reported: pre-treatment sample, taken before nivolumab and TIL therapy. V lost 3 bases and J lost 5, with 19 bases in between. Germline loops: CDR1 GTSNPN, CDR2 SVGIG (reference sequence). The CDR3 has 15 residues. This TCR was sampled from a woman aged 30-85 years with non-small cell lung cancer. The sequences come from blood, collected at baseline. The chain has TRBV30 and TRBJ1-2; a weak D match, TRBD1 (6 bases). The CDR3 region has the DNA TGTGCCTGGAGCGCGAATGTGTTGGGGGCTTATGGCTACACCTTC. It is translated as CAWSANVLGAYGYTF.